The 8 T cell receptor beta chains presented below share a single source sample, sequenced in a study of regulatory T cells in long-lasting Graves disease. Libraries of TCR beta came from iRepertoire HTBI primers plus Arm-PCR of CDR3 regions. TCRdb re-derived calls from the multiplex PCR reads in MiXCR, one entry per CDR3 protein. The sample contains under 300,000 distinct CDR3 sequences, about 20% of which appear only once. As to time point: newly diagnosed GD, antithyroid drugs for less than 3 months. Scientists built the TCR library using RNA that was extracted from PBMCs. This same sample was also taken into another study, of T cells in Graves' hyperthyroidism and ophthalmopathy.

The sample here was peripheral blood mononuclear cells (PBMCs), taken at new diagnosis, from a patient treated with antithyroid drugs. Receptors were obtained from a young woman with Graves disease.

This clonotype was found many times. The V call is TRBV6-1, the J call TRBJ1-6; D unresolved. The germline CDR1 and CDR2 sequences are MNHNS and SASEGT. The CDR3 runs 14 residues. Trimming took off 5 bases at V and 4 bases at J, with 9 bases between the two ends. CDR3: CASSQPSYNSPLHF. CDR3 coding DNA: TGTGCCAGCAGTCAACCAAGTTATAATTCACCCCTCCACTTT.

This clonotype was recorded a few times. The J gene is TRBJ2-5, the V gene TRBV4-1; D remains ambiguous. Germline lookup yields CDR1 MGHRA and CDR2 YSYEKL. Trimming shortened V by 1 base and J by 1 base, and 10 bases separated the two germline ends. This CDR3 is 15 amino acids long. CDR3 region: CASSQASPFQETQYF. The DNA of the CDR3 is TGCGCCAGCAGCCAAGCAAGTCCATTCCAAGAGACCCAGTACTTC.

This clonotype has a count of ten or more. The rearrangement uses TRBV11-2 and TRBJ2-7; 7 nucleotides match TRBD2. The V gene's germline CDR1 is SGHAT and CDR2 FQNNGV. This CDR3 is built from 15 residues. V shed 3 bases, J shed 4 bases, and the junction held 9 bases outside the gene matches. DNA of the CDR3: TGTGCCAGCAGCTTTGCCGGGACTACTATGTACGAGCAGTACTTC. Translation: CASSFAGTTMYEQYF.

This clonotype has a count of ten or more. V and J are TRBV6-5 and TRBJ1-2; tentative D call: TRBD1 (6 bases). The CDR3 is 16 amino acids. Germline CDR1 is MNHEY and CDR2 is SVGAGI. V lost 4 bases, J lost 4 bases, and 19 bases lay in between. The chain's CDR3 is CASSSPRGGAGYGYTF. In DNA form, the CDR3 reads TGTGCCAGCAGTTCCCCCCGAGGGGGGGCCGGCTATGGCTACACCTTC.

This rearrangement joins TRBV11-2 to TRBJ2-7; D uncertain. The CDR3 spans 11 residues. V gave up 4 bases and J gave up 3 bases, with 4 bases separating them. Per the germline V gene, CDR1 is SGHAT and CDR2 is FQNNGV. Here the CDR3 reads CASSSLYEQYF. The CDR3 nucleotides read TGTGCCAGCAGCTCGCTCTACGAGCAGTACTTC.

This clonotype has a count of ten or more. The V and J genes are TRBV3-1 and TRBJ1-5; no clear D. The CDR3 is 14 amino acids. From germline, CDR1 is LGHDT and CDR2 YNNKEL (reference sequence). The V gene lost 1 base and the J gene lost 9 bases, with 13 bases spanning the gap. The CDR3 reads CASSQGDGRRPQHF. The CDR3 region has the DNA TGTGCCAGCAGCCAAGGAGACGGGCGGAGGCCCCAGCATTTT.

This clonotype has only a few counts. Possible read error: a much larger clone is one base away. This rearrangement joins TRBV6-2 or TRBV6-3 to TRBJ2-3; 7 bases fit TRBD1. This CDR3 spans 15 amino acids. The germline gives CDR1 MNHEY, CDR2 SVGEGT. This CDR3 reads CTSSEWTGFTDTQYF. The CDR3 bases are TGTACCAGCAGTGAATGGACAGGTTTCACAGATACGCAGTATTTT.

CDR3 amino acids: CSARDPREPQHF. CDR3 nucleotides: TGCAGTGCTAGAGATCCAAGGGAGCCCCAGCATTTT. The chain employs TRBV20-1 and TRBJ1-5; no definite D call. The length of the CDR3 is 12 residues. Trimming cost V 0 bases and J 8 bases, with 8 bases left between them. The germline V gene has CDR1 DFQATT and CDR2 SNEGSKA (reference sequence).